The 28 T cell receptor beta chains in this list originate from one sample, sequenced in a study of shared clonotypes between healthy human individuals. Repertoires were generated with immunoSEQ multiplex PCR, while TCRdb's copy carries only in-frame clones and drops some. The sample carries about 490,000 clones, roughly 80% recorded once. Sequencing was performed on PBMCs. These receptors were taken from a woman in her forties in good health. Some clones in this sample may be carry-over from other donors' samples.

There are a few counts of this clone. The chain employs TRBV28 and TRBJ2-7; D is uncertain. V lost 3 bases, J lost 5 bases, and 14 bases lay in between. The CDR3 consists of 14 residues. The germline V gene has CDR1 MDHEN and CDR2 SYDVKM. CDR3 in DNA: TGTGCCAGCAGTTTCGGGCTCCATTTGAACGAGCAGTACTTC. Translation gives CASSFGLHLNEQYF.

J is TRBJ1-5 and V is TRBV28; 8 bases match TRBD1. After removal of 3 bases from V and 0 bases from J, the junction contained 4 bases not matched to a gene. This CDR3 has 16 amino acids. Per germline, CDR1 MDHEN and CDR2 SYDVKM. The CDR3 nucleotides read TGTGCCAGCAGTTTGACAGGGGCTTATAGCAATCAGCCCCAGCATTTT. This gives the protein CASSLTGAYSNQPQHF.

J is TRBJ2-5 and V is TRBV7-8; D not resolved. This CDR3 comprises 14 residues. The germline V and J ends were trimmed by 5 bases and 5 bases, with 15 bases remaining between them. Germline assignment: CDR1 SGHVS and CDR2 FQNEAQ. CDR3 amino acids: CASSLGESGETQYF. The CDR3 coding sequence is TGTGCCAGCAGCCTAGGAGAATCTGGGGAGACCCAGTACTTC.

V gene TRBV7-2 combines with J gene TRBJ2-5; D perhaps matches TRBD1 (6 bases). In germline, CDR1 is SGHTA, CDR2 FQGNSA. The CDR3 length is 13 residues. The V and J ends lost 5 bases and 5 bases respectively, with 12 bases between them. The CDR3 reads CASSPGQTETQYF. DNA for the CDR3: TGTGCCAGCAGCCCGGGACAAACGGAGACCCAGTACTTC.

V gene TRBV27 combines with J gene TRBJ2-3; 8 nucleotides agree with TRBD2. Germline-derived CDR1 and CDR2 are MNHEY and SMNVEV (reference sequence). Trimming took 5 bases from V and 1 from J; bases not matched to a gene: 11. This CDR3 contains 17 residues. This CDR3 is CASSVRKRELGTDTQYF. Here the CDR3 DNA reads TGTGCCAGCAGTGTTAGAAAGCGGGAGTTGGGCACAGATACGCAGTATTTT.

The V gene is TRBV11-3, the J gene TRBJ2-5, with 7 bases lining up with TRBD2. Germline assignment: CDR1 SGHNT and CDR2 YENEEA. This CDR3 is 14 amino acids long. V shed 5 bases and J 2 bases; nucleotides not matched to a gene: 5. CDR3 amino acids: CASSPGGRQETQYF. As DNA, the CDR3 is TGTGCCAGCAGCCCGGGGGGTCGTCAAGAGACCCAGTACTTC.

The chain employs TRBV11-2 and TRBJ2-3; D is unclear. This CDR3 has 13 residues. Trimming left V 5 bases short and J 4 bases short, with 10 bases between. Looked up from germline, CDR1 is SGHAT and CDR2 is FQNNGV. The CDR3 here is CASSLRVADTQYF. The CDR3 DNA reads as TGTGCCAGCAGCCTCCGGGTGGCAGATACGCAGTATTTT.

A remark on this clone: A read error is possible here, since a much larger clone lies one base away. V usage is TRBV30 and J usage is TRBJ2-1, with D tentatively TRBD2 (6 bases). The CDR3 is 13 residues long. CDR1 is GTSNPN and CDR2 is SVGIG in the germline V gene (reference sequence). Trimming shortened V by 5 bases and J by 6 bases, and 14 bases separated the two germline ends. This CDR3 is CAWGITSSNEQFF. The CDR3 DNA is TGTGCCTGGGGTATTACTAGCTCCAATGAGCAGTTCTTC. Full variable domain (outside the CDR3, taken from reference TRBV30 and TRBJ2-1): SQTIHQWPATLVQPVGSPLSLECTVEGTSNPNLYWYRQAAGRGLQLLFYSVGIGQISSEVPQNLSASRPQDRQFILSSKKLLLSDSGFYLCAWGITSSNEQFFGPGTRLTVL.

The chain links TRBV6-1 to TRBJ2-6, with 8 bases matching TRBD1. CDR3 length: 16 amino acids. J gave up 4 bases and V 3 bases, and 5 bases lay outside the gene matches. Germline V gene sequence: CDR1 MNHNS, CDR2 SASEGT. DNA for the CDR3: TGTGCCAGCAGTGACCGACAGGGGACAGGGGCCAACGTCCTGACTTTC. Translation: CASSDRQGTGANVLTF.

V and J are TRBV7-9 and TRBJ2-1, with 8 bases that match TRBD1. V trimming: 1 base; J trimming: 5 bases; junction bases outside the gene matches: 10. CDR1 and CDR2 (germline): SEHNR, FQNEAQ (reference sequence). The CDR3 totals 17 residues. The CDR3 region is CASSLGNRGEINNEQFF. CDR3 nucleotides: TGTGCCAGCAGCTTAGGCAACAGGGGGGAAATCAACAATGAGCAGTTCTTC.

The chain is built from TRBV7-2 and TRBJ2-7, with 7 bases lining up with TRBD2. The V gene end was trimmed by 5 bases and the J gene end by 0 bases; junction bases not matched to a gene: 7. Germline lookup yields CDR1 SGHTA and CDR2 FQGNSA. This CDR3 spans 15 amino acids. CDR3 nucleotides: TGTGCCAGCAGCGGAGGAGCGGGGAACTCCTACGAGCAGTACTTC. Protein: CASSGGAGNSYEQYF.

The gene calls are TRBV5-4 and TRBJ1-2; D unclear. There are 13 residues in the CDR3. Germline V CDR1 and CDR2: SGHNT, YYREEE (reference sequence). V was clipped by 2 bases and J by 4 bases, with 9 bases between them. This CDR3 is CASSFGRVYGYTF. CDR3 in DNA: TGTGCCAGCAGCTTTGGTAGAGTCTATGGCTACACCTTC.

The V call is TRBV28, the J call TRBJ1-5; TRBD1 agrees at 10 bases. J lost 4 bases, V lost 5 bases, and 8 bases had no gene match. CDR1 is MDHEN and CDR2 is SYDVKM in the germline V gene. The length of the CDR3 is 16 residues. For the CDR3, the DNA is TGTGCCAGCAGTAGCCCGGGACAGGGGAATAATCAGCCCCAGCATTTT. This translates into CASSSPGQGNNQPQHF.

The rearrangement joins TRBV13 to TRBJ1-1; possibly TRBD1 for D (5 bases). The CDR3 loop spans 14 amino acids. Trimming took 6 bases from V and 1 from J, leaving 12 bases between them. CDR1 and CDR2 from the germline V gene are PRHDT and FYEKMQ (reference sequence). This chain's CDR3 is CASRPRQQNTEAFF. For the CDR3, the DNA is TGTGCCAGCAGACCGAGACAGCAGAACACTGAAGCTTTCTTT.

The chain joins TRBV6-4 to TRBJ1-5; possible D gene TRBD1, 5 bases. The germline gives CDR1 MRHNA, CDR2 SNTAGT. V was cut by 7 bases and J by 7 bases, with 14 bases left in between. CDR3 length: 13 residues. CDR3 sequence: CASTPPGRQPQHF. For the CDR3, the DNA is TGTGCCAGCACCCCTCCGGGACGGCAGCCCCAGCATTTT.

Comments on this clone: Different DNA sequences within this sample yield the same CDR3. This rearrangement joins TRBV5-1 to TRBJ2-3; 8 bases line up with TRBD2. This CDR3 is built from 14 residues. Germline CDR1 SGHRS, CDR2 YFSETQ. J gave up 2 bases and V 4 bases, and 3 bases lay outside the gene matches. The CDR3 region is CASSPGLATDTQYF. The CDR3 nucleotides read TGCGCCAGCAGCCCCGGACTAGCCACAGATACGCAGTATTTT.

As regards this clone: Other DNA sequences in the same sample also yield this CDR3. The chain carries TRBV18 and TRBJ2-5; weak D call: TRBD1 (5 bases). Trimming took 2 bases from V and 1 from J, leaving 5 bases between them. The CDR3 extends over 13 amino acids. CDR1 is KGHSH, CDR2 LQKENI, per germline. The CDR3 nucleotides read TGTGCCAGCTCACCAGACAGCCAAGAGACCCAGTACTTC. Its translation: CASSPDSQETQYF.

This clone was counted once. The rearrangement joins TRBV5-8 to TRBJ2-1; TRBD1 matches 7 bases. This CDR3 has 15 residues. Germline V gene sequence: CDR1 SGHTS, CDR2 YDEGEE. After removal of 0 bases from V and 4 bases from J, the junction contained 4 bases not matched to a gene. As DNA, the CDR3 is TGTGCCAGCAGCTTGGGACAGGGAGAATACAATGAGCAGTTCTTC. Protein product: CASSLGQGEYNEQFF.

The V and J genes are TRBV5-1 and TRBJ1-1; D gene ambiguous. Trimming left V 1 base short and J 1 base short, with 5 bases between. The CDR3 is 13 amino acids. Looked up from germline, CDR1 is SGHRS and CDR2 is YFSETQ. DNA of the CDR3: TGCGCCAGCAGCTTGATCCCGAACACTGAAGCTTTCTTT. It is translated as CASSLIPNTEAFF.

The V gene is TRBV14, the J gene TRBJ2-6; D ambiguous. This CDR3 contains 15 residues. Looked up from germline, CDR1 is SGHDN and CDR2 is FVKESK. V shed 1 base and J shed 0 bases, with 4 bases lying between them. The CDR3 DNA reads TGTGCCAGCAGCCAAGGTGGCTCTGGGGCCAACGTCCTGACTTTC. This translates into CASSQGGSGANVLTF.

V and J are TRBV19 and TRBJ2-2; D is possibly TRBD1 (6 bases). The germline V and J ends were trimmed by 4 bases and 4 bases, with 13 bases remaining between them. This CDR3 has 15 amino acids. From germline, CDR1 is LNHDA and CDR2 SQIVND (reference sequence). CDR3 sequence: CASSTPQGATGELFF. The DNA of the CDR3 is TGTGCCAGTAGTACCCCACAGGGTGCCACCGGGGAGCTGTTTTTT. Together with reference TRBV19 and TRBJ2-2, the CDR3 gives the full variable domain: DGGITQSPKYLFRKEGQNVTLSCEQNLNHDAMYWYRQDPGQGLRLIYYSQIVNDFQKGDIAEGYSVSREKKESFPLTVTSAQKNPTAFYLCASSTPQGATGELFFGEGSRLTVL.

The chain combines TRBV7-6 with TRBJ1-3; 7 positions agree with TRBD1. CDR1 and CDR2 from the germline V gene are SGHVS and FNYEAQ. J gave up 0 bases and V 2 bases, and 1 base lay outside the gene matches. This CDR3 spans 15 amino acids. The CDR3 region is CASSLRTGSGNTIYF. As DNA, the CDR3 is TGTGCCAGCAGCTTAAGGACAGGCTCTGGAAACACCATATATTTT.

The chain is built from TRBV4-1 and TRBJ2-2, with 7 bases aligning to TRBD1. Germline lookup yields CDR1 MGHRA and CDR2 YSYEKL. V lost 6 bases and J lost 2; bases outside the gene matches: 3. The CDR3 length is 14 residues. For the CDR3, the DNA is TGCGCCAGCAGAGGACAGGCTAACACCGGGGAGCTGTTTTTT. Translated: CASRGQANTGELFF.

This clone was found a few times. The rearrangement joins TRBV19 to TRBJ2-7; possibly TRBD1 for D (6 bases). V was clipped by 4 bases and J by 8 bases, with 18 bases between them. CDR1 is LNHDA and CDR2 is SQIVND in the germline V gene (reference sequence). The CDR3 sequence is 14 residues long. The CDR3 bases are TGTGCCAGTAGTAGAGGGCCAGGGGTACAGCAGCAGTACTTC. Protein: CASSRGPGVQQQYF.

This chain joins TRBV6-1 and TRBJ2-3; D call uncertain. In germline, CDR1 is MNHNS, CDR2 SASEGT. The V gene lost 2 bases and the J gene lost 1 base, with 7 bases spanning the gap. The length of the CDR3 is 14 residues. The CDR3 DNA is TGTGCCAGCAGTGAACAGGACGGCACAGATACGCAGTATTTT. Amino acid sequence: CASSEQDGTDTQYF.

J is TRBJ1-2 and V is TRBV25-1; weak D call: TRBD1 (6 bases). Per the germline V gene, CDR1 is MGHDK and CDR2 is SYGVNS. Trimming took 8 bases from V and 2 from J, leaving 12 bases between them. CDR3 length: 13 residues. In DNA form, the CDR3 reads TGTGCCAGCCGCCGGGACATGAACTATGGCTACACCTTC. As protein: CASRRDMNYGYTF.

This clone was detected only a few times. The V and J genes are TRBV11-2 and TRBJ2-3; a possible D gene is TRBD2 (6 bases). V lost 5 bases and J 0 bases, leaving 15 bases between the germline ends. The CDR3 sequence is 16 residues long. Germline values: CDR1 SGHAT, CDR2 FQNNGV. CDR3 in DNA: TGTGCCAGCAGCCCATGGGGGGAGCTTAGCACAGATACGCAGTATTTT. It codes for CASSPWGELSTDTQYF.

A few counts support this clone. This chain joins TRBV19 and TRBJ1-5, with D unclear. CDR1 and CDR2 from the germline V gene are LNHDA and SQIVND (reference sequence). V was pared by 3 bases and J by 4 bases, with 19 bases between. The CDR3 covers 17 residues. CDR3 region: CASSILGFRTENQPQHF. The CDR3 nucleotides are TGTGCCAGTAGTATCTTGGGATTTCGGACTGAGAATCAGCCCCAGCATTTT.